This TCR beta chain stems from a study of low-dose radiotherapy and immunotherapy resistance in tumors. The overall study: The treatment that patients received was intravenous nivolumab 240 mg every two weeks plus ipilimumab 1 mg/kg every six weeks.

The CDR3 sequence is 15 residues long. Time point: before trial treatment. Donors were given nivolumab, ipilimumab, aspirin, low-dose cyclophosphamide and low-dose radiotherapy. Patients with advanced, tumor-infiltrating lymphocyte-negative solid tumors were eligible. cDNA synthesis used a TRAV/TRBV-specific primer set for both chains. TCRs were amplified for roughly 22 PCR cycles with a constant-region primer and V-primer adapter. The isolated mRNA underwent amplification through in vitro transcription. TCRdb recomputed calls from the reads with MiXCR, one row per CDR3 protein. The sample includes under 90,000 distinct CDR3 sequences, approximately 31% seen only once; the top ten take around 10%.

The source material was PBMCs, sampled before treatment. The rearrangement uses TRBV21-1 and TRBJ2-7; the D segment call TRBD2 is taken from the table without a DNA check. TRBV21-1 is tagged as a pseudogene. This clonotype originated in a female donor with ovarian cancer. The CDR3 is CASSQVGGSDDRQYF. CDR3 nucleotide sequence: TGTGCCAGCAGCCAAGTGGGAGGGAGCGACGACCGGCAGTACTTC.